The clone carrying this TCR beta chain showed up just a few times. As yet, its antigen is unknown. The data derive from a study of T-cell memory formation after mild COVID-19. Study at large: TCR clusters were mostly donor specific.

CDR1 and CDR2 from the germline V gene are SGHRS and YFSETQ. This CDR3 is built from 13 residues. V was clipped by 4 bases and J by 9 bases; unmatched bases: 5. Employing constant-segment primers, 5'RACE generated TCR alpha and TCR beta cDNA libraries bearing sample barcodes and UMIs. From the 5' RACE reads, TCRdb called clonotypes with MiXCR, one entry per CDR3 protein. The sample has 210,000 or so distinct CDR3 sequences, around 16% seen once; the top ten hold 2% to 2.5%. Points from the study as a whole: Day 15 to 85 contracting clones showed balanced CD4/CD8; day 15 to 37 expanders favored CD4+. The CD4+ clones that contracted clustered mainly within CM and EM, and the CD8+ clones concentrated in EMRA.

What was sequenced was PBMCs or a T cell subset sorted from them (not recorded which). This clonotype was sampled from an adult woman who had mild COVID-19 (a few samples of this study predate the infection). Cell type and time point are not known. The gene calls are TRBV5-1 and TRBJ2-1, with 9 bases lining up with TRBD2. In DNA, the CDR3 is TGCGCCAGCAGCACCGGGACTAGCAGTGAGCAGTTCTTC. Residues: CASSTGTSSEQFF.